This TCR beta chain was captured in a study of OX40 agonist ivuxolimab in advanced cancers. Across the whole study: Recorded diagnoses for dose-escalation patients were hepatocellular carcinoma, melanoma, renal cell or head and neck cancer. Study observations and caveats: The authors did not determine the antigen specificity of the expanded peripheral T cells.

V dropped 8 bases and J dropped 6; count of bases not matched to a gene: 15. The CDR3 runs 15 residues. The germline V gene encodes CDR1 WSHSY and CDR2 SAAADI. This clone is a singleton in its sample. The antigen is not known. Data came from immunoSEQ multiplex PCR; TCRdb stores just in-frame clones and leaves some out. This table holds 53,000 or so clones, roughly 79% found once. Peripheral blood came from all dose cohorts at three timepoints. The specimen comprised CD4+ or CD8+ T cells sorted from blood, sampled in a trial of the OX40 agonist ivuxolimab. The clonotype was recovered from an adult with an advanced solid tumor such as melanoma, head and neck, liver or kidney cancer. The chain employs TRBV10-2 and TRBJ1-2, with TRBD1 matching 7 bases. CDR3 amino acids: CASARRQGVGDGYTF. Here the CDR3 DNA reads TGCGCCAGCGCCCGGCGGCAGGGGGTCGGTGATGGCTACACCTTC.